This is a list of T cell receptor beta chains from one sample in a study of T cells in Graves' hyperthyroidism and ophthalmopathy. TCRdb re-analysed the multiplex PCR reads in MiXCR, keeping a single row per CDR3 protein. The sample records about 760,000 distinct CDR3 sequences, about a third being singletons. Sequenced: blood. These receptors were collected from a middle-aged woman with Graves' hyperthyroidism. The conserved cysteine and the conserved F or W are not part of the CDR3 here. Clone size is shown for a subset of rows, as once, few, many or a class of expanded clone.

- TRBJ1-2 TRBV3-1 ASSQEGGHGYT
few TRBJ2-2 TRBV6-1 ASSEPGQASRELF
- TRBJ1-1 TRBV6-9 ASSSLTGRMNTEAF
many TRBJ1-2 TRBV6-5 ASSEDRLWLGYT
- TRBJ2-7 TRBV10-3 ASPRDHTYEQY
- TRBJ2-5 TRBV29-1 SVSPTGLETQY
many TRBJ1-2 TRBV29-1 SVEQLYGYT
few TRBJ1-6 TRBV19 ASSTENNSPLH
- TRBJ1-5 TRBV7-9 AGSLAGDNQPQH
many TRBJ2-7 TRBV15 ATSRDHGGFYEQY